This T cell receptor beta chain comes out of a study of T cell responses to AZD1222 COVID-19 vaccine. The study, taken as a whole, reports: Most donors were white British and more were female, and clonal diversity was possibly underestimated. Regions 160-218 and 743-854 held dominance among vaccine-associated CD4 TCRs, which spanned spike.

TCRdb keeps only in-frame clones here, not all; method: immunoSEQ multiplex PCR. The table lists under 100,000 clones, roughly 84% of them singletons. As to this clone: Its antigen is as yet unknown.

V shed 0 bases and J shed 6 bases, with 9 bases lying between them. Looked up from germline, CDR1 is MNHNY and CDR2 is SVGAGI (reference sequence). This CDR3 is built from 14 residues. The genes are TRBV6-6 and TRBJ1-5, with a weak D call TRBD1 (5 bases). The clonotype was recovered from an adult in good health. The sample consisted of peripheral blood, taken on day 0 of AZD1222 vaccination. The CDR3 DNA is TGTGCCAGCAGTTACTCGGGCGGGGCTCAGCCCCAGCATTTT. Translation: CASSYSGGAQPQHF.